A single sample gave rise to the 5 T cell receptor beta chains below, sequenced in a study of OX40 agonist ivuxolimab in advanced cancers. TCRdb keeps only in-frame clones here, not all; method: immunoSEQ multiplex PCR. Of about 46,000 clones listed, 82% are singletons. Source: CD4+ or CD8+ T cells sorted from blood, taken in a trial of the OX40 agonist ivuxolimab. Receptor source: an adult with an advanced solid tumor such as melanoma, head and neck, liver or kidney cancer.

The chain employs TRBV5-6 and TRBJ1-4; a possible D gene is TRBD1 (6 bases). The germline gives CDR1 SGHDT, CDR2 YYEEEE. The CDR3 is 15 residues long. V gave up 0 bases and J gave up 8 bases, with 14 bases separating them. The DNA of the CDR3 is TGTGCCAGCAGCTTGGTATCTGTGAGGGGGGAAAAACTGTTTTTT. It is translated as CASSLVSVRGEKLFF.

The sample holds a few counts of this clone. The chain recombines TRBV6-6 with TRBJ2-7; 8 bases are a match to TRBD1. The CDR3 loop spans 16 amino acids. Germline assignment: CDR1 MNHNY and CDR2 SVGAGI (reference sequence). With V trimmed by 6 bases and J by 1 base, 11 bases remained unmatched. In nucleotides, the CDR3 is TGTGCCAGCAGCACAGATAGGGGGACAGGTTCCTACGAGCAGTACTTC. This codes for CASSTDRGTGSYEQYF.

In DNA, the CDR3 is TGTGCCAGCCGACGACGGGGCAGGGAGGGAATCGGGCCTTACAATGAGCAGTTCTTC. It codes for CASRRRGREGIGPYNEQFF. The rearrangement joins TRBV5-5 to TRBJ2-1; TRBD2 matches at 7 bases. CDR1 is SGHKS, CDR2 YYEKEE, per germline (reference sequence). Unmatched junction bases numbered 23, after V lost 7 bases and J lost 4 bases. CDR3 length: 19 residues.

By frequency in the sample, this clone is medium-sized. Written as DNA, the CDR3 is TGCGCCAGCAGCCAAGATGGGGGGATAGGCAATCAGCCCCAGCATTTT. The encoded protein is CASSQDGGIGNQPQHF. The rearrangement links TRBV4-1 to TRBJ1-5; possibly TRBD1 for D (5 bases). This CDR3 is 16 amino acids long. V was shortened by 0 bases and J by 2 bases, with 11 bases between the two germline ends. CDR1 and CDR2 (germline): MGHRA, YSYEKL.

The J gene is TRBJ1-1, the V gene TRBV5-6; no definite D call. CDR1 is SGHDT, CDR2 YYEEEE, per germline. Trimming left V 0 bases short and J 1 base short, with 10 bases between. This CDR3 contains 15 residues. In nucleotides, the CDR3 is TGTGCCAGCAGCTTGGGGGGTTTAACGAACACTGAAGCTTTCTTT. Translation: CASSLGGLTNTEAFF.